This TCR beta chain was sequenced for a study of T cell responses to AZD1222 COVID-19 vaccine. The CDR3 spans 16 residues. With 4 bases clipped from V and 8 bases from J, the junction kept 9 bases outside the gene matches. Germline CDR1 SNHLY, CDR2 FYNNEI. Generated by immunoSEQ multiplex PCR, the TCRdb table keeps only in-frame clones and is missing some. The repertoire includes some 80,000 clones, about 90% of them detected once, and 4.5% to 6% sits in the top ten. The chain combines TRBV2 with TRBJ2-1; 12 bases map to TRBD2. This receptor was identified in an adult in good health. The material sequenced was peripheral blood, taken on day 0 of AZD1222 vaccination. CDR3 protein: CASSGSTSGGSYEQFF. DNA for the CDR3: TGTGCCAGCAGTGGTTCAACTAGCGGGGGGAGCTATGAGCAGTTCTTC.